The sequence of this T cell receptor beta chain was determined in a study of blood T cell repertoires in COVID-19. Study at large: The study drew acute and convalescent COVID-19 samples from the United States, Italy and Spain.

Per the original methods: Amplification of reference gene primers provided the estimated nucleated cell counts. Clones were read by immunoSEQ multiplex PCR, and TCRdb kept only the in-frame ones, dropping some. The DNA gave D and trimming, while V, J and clone size come from that table. The repertoire includes a few hundred thousand clones, over 75% of them detected once, and 2.2% sits in the top ten. Recruits, aged about 18 to 90 years, lived in 25 or so US areas. Participants' reported clinical history set cohort assignment. Germline V gene sequence: CDR1 KGHSH, CDR2 LQKENI. The ends lost 0 bases at V and 6 bases at J; junction bases unmatched: 5. There are 15 residues in the CDR3.

The clonotype was recovered from a man younger than 45 who had recovered from COVID-19. Sequenced: PBMCs or T cells enriched from blood (not recorded which). The gene calls are TRBV18 and TRBJ2-7; TRBD1 matches at 10 bases. CDR3 sequence: CASSPPPTGGSEQYF. The CDR3 DNA is TGTGCCAGCTCACCACCTCCGACAGGGGGCTCCGAGCAGTACTTC.